These 3 T cell receptor beta chains were sequenced from one sample in a study of monozygotic twins with inflammatory bowel disease. TCRdb re-analyzed the 5' RACE reads; it lists each CDR3 protein once, without DNA. The specimen's table records more than 95,000 distinct CDR3 sequences. Sequencing was performed on blood. Receptor source: a human donor with ulcerative colitis or Crohn's disease, or a healthy co-twin of an affected twin (not recorded which).

This chain uses TRBV5-1 with TRBJ2-5; the TCRdb call, TRBD2, lacks DNA for checking. The CDR3 is made up of 15 amino acids. Germline loops: CDR1 SGHRS, CDR2 YFSETQ. The CDR3 loop reads CASSYSAGPQETQYF.

V usage is TRBV20-1 and J usage is TRBJ2-3; TCRdb's D gene call, TRBD1, goes unchecked for lack of DNA. The germline V gene has CDR1 DFQATT and CDR2 SNEGSKA (reference sequence). This CDR3 has 13 amino acids. Here the CDR3 reads CSARELAGAGQYF.

The J gene is TRBJ2-7, the V gene TRBV20-1; the TCRdb D gene call, TRBD2, has no DNA to confirm it. This CDR3 spans 14 amino acids. Per germline, CDR1 DFQATT and CDR2 SNEGSKA (reference sequence). CDR3 in amino acids: CSAPGLASGYEQYF.